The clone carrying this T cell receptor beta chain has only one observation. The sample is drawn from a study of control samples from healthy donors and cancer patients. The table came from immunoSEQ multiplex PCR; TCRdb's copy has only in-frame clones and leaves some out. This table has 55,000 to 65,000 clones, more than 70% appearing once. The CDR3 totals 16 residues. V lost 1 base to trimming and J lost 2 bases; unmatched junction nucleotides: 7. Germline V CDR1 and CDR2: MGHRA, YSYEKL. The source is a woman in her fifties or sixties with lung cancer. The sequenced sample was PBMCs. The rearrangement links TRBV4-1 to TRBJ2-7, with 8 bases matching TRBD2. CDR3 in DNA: TGCGCCAGCAGCCAAGGAGTGAATAGCGGGGCCTACGAGCAGTACTTC. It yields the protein CASSQGVNSGAYEQYF.